The present T cell receptor beta chain was sequenced within a study of CD8+ T cells in alopecia areata. Study in general: Each of the treated patients was given oral tofacitinib, 5 to 10 mg twice daily, for moderate-to-severe alopecia areata.

RNA was isolated and reverse transcribed to cDNA, the sequencing template. Measured with immunoSEQ multiplex PCR; TCRdb has only the in-frame clones, and not every one. The top ten clones hold 10% of a sample with 150,000 to 200,000 clones, approximately 49% of them seen once. This clone occurred a few times. Its antigen is still unknown. V lost 4 bases to trimming and J lost 10 bases, with 20 bases between them. Germline V gene lookup returns CDR1 SGHNT and CDR2 YYREEE (reference sequence). The CDR3 runs to 15 residues. Study results and caveats: Scalp clonality and expanded CD8+ clones among the top 100 fell significantly with tofacitinib. Scalp and blood retained many expanded lesional clones during tofacitinib.

Sample treatment: oral pan-JAK inhibitor, 5-10 mg twice daily. PBMCs served as the source from which CD4+ and CD8+ T cells were sorted. The TCR sequence derives from a human donor with alopecia areata. Sequenced material: CD8+ T cells sorted from blood, taken around week 52, from a patient treated with tofacitinib. The V and J genes are TRBV5-4 and TRBJ1-4, with D maybe TRBD1 (6 bases). The CDR3, as DNA: TGTGCCAGCAGCCAGGGGATAAGGACGGAAGGAAAACTGTTTTTT. It codes for CASSQGIRTEGKLFF. The variable domain in full, completed from reference TRBV5-4 and TRBJ1-4, reads ETGVTQSPTHLIKTRGQQVTLRCSSQSGHNTVSWYQQALGQGPQFIFQYYREEENGRGNFPPRFSGLQFPNYSSELNVNALELDDSALYLCASSQGIRTEGKLFFGSGTQLSVL.